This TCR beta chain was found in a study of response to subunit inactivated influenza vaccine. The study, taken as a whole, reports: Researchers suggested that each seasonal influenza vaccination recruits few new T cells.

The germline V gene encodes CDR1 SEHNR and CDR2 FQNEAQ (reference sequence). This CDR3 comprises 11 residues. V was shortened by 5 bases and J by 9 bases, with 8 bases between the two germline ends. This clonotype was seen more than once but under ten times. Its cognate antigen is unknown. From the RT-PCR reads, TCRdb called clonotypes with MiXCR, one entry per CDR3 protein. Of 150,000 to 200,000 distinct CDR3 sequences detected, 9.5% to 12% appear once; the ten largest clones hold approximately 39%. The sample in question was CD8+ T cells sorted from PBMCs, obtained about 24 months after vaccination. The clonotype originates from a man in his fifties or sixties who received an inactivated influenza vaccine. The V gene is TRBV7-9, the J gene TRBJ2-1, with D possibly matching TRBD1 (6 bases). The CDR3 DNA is TGTGCCAGCAGCAGGACAGTTGAGCAGTTCTTC. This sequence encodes CASSRTVEQFF.